This T cell receptor (beta chain) was captured by sequencing in a study of cytomegalovirus exposure and HLA in healthy donors. For this clone: Its antigen is unknown.

Findings and limits, study-wide: Excluded were some V segments that proved indistinguishable, including TRBV6-2 and TRBV6-3.

The CDR3 totals 15 residues. V was pared by 6 bases and J by 0 bases, with 14 bases between. Germline CDR1 reads MNHEY; CDR2 reads SVGAGI. PCR was performed using 60 Vbeta and 13 Jbeta primers. Only in-frame clones appear in the TCRdb table, and some are missing; sequencing was by immunoSEQ multiplex PCR. The specimen's table records about 72,000 clones. This TCR was sampled from a middle-aged woman in good health and CMV-seropositive. The material sequenced was PBMCs. J is TRBJ1-2 and V is TRBV6-5; D might be TRBD1 (6 bases). The CDR3 spells CASRSQGFPNYGYTF. The CDR3 DNA sequence: TGTGCCAGCAGGTCACAGGGCTTTCCTAACTATGGCTACACCTTC.